This T cell receptor (beta chain) was identified in a study of T cell repertoires in cytomegalovirus infection. For the study at large: In the study, CMV epitopes included recently identified HLA-C-restricted and well-studied HLA-B-restricted ones. Indications of both CMV infection and matching HLA type were provided by public TCR beta signatures. General observations from the study: Individuals carrying CMV plus the relevant HLA were identified by cumulative frequency of public TCR beta families. CMV-specific TCR beta clonotypes restricted by HLA-C dominated the ex vivo response.

V lost 5 bases to trimming and J lost 7 bases, with 27 bases between them. Germline CDR1 is SGHTA and CDR2 is FQGNSA. The CDR3 consists of 17 residues. TCRdb called the reads again in MiXCR, with one record for every CDR3 protein. The profile covers some 310,000 distinct CDR3 sequences, with 25% appearing a single time and about 14% taken by the ten largest. This clonotype occurred many times. The antigen is undetermined. The sequence derives from a human donor in good health (CMV status not recorded). Some clones in this sample may be carry-over from other donors' samples. Sample: cultured PBMCs, taken from culture after CMV antigen stimulation. V is TRBV7-2 and J is TRBJ2-7; D assignment may be TRBD1 or TRBD2 (6 bases each). CDR3 amino acids: CASSPQSIVGGGLEQYV. CDR3 DNA: TGTGCCAGCAGCCCCCAGAGCATCGTAGGGGGAGGCCTTGAGCAGTACGTC.